The text below deals with one TCR beta chain. Its antigen remains unidentified. The PCR contained 60 Vbeta and 13 Jbeta primers. Using immunoSEQ multiplex PCR, the repertoire was profiled, and TCRdb retains in-frame clones only, with some absent. This table holds about 200,000 clones, 65% to 80% found once. V shed 6 bases, J shed 6 bases, and the junction held 7 bases outside the gene matches. This CDR3 spans 14 amino acids. Germline V gene data show CDR1 as SGHTA and CDR2 as FQGNSA. The data stem from a study of cytomegalovirus exposure and HLA in healthy donors. Study-wide findings and caveats: Specific recognition of CMV antigens was confirmed in vitro for a few chains (all CMV-associated). Using a false discovery rate of 0.05, a later analysis showed that roughly 16,000 TCR beta sequences were associated with HLA alleles. About 90% or about 30% of the time was how often most TCR beta V segments were productive, according to an earlier analysis.

The source material was PBMCs. The chain joins TRBV7-2 to TRBJ1-1, with 10 bases identical to TRBD1. This sequence was found in a woman aged 25 to 39 in good health and CMV-seropositive. CDR3 region: CASRVDRGIAEAFF. The CDR3 DNA reads as TGTGCCAGCAGGGTGGACAGGGGGATCGCTGAAGCTTTCTTT. The variable domain in full, completed from reference TRBV7-2 and TRBJ1-1, reads GAGVSQSPSNKVTEKGKDVELRCDPISGHTALYWYRQSLGQGLEFLIYFQGNSAPDKSGLPSDRFSAERTGGSVSTLTIQRTQQEDSAVYLCASRVDRGIAEAFFGQGTRLTVV.